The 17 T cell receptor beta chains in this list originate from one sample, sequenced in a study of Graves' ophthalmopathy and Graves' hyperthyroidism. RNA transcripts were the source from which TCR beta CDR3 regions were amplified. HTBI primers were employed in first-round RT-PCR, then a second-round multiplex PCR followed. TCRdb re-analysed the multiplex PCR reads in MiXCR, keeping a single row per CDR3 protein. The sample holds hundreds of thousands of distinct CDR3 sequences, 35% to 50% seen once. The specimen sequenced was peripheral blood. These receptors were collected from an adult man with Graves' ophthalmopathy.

CDR3 loop: CASSFGRDRYTGELFF. The CDR3 region has the DNA TGTGCCAGCAGCTTCGGCCGGGACAGGTACACCGGGGAGCTGTTTTTT. J is TRBJ2-2 and V is TRBV7-9, with 8 bases lining up with TRBD1. The CDR3 covers 16 residues. Germline assignment: CDR1 SEHNR and CDR2 FQNEAQ (reference sequence). The V segment lost 3 bases and the J segment 3 bases; nucleotides outside the gene matches: 6.

The CDR3 coding sequence is TGTGCCAGCAGCTTTATTCGGGACAGTTCCTACGAGCAGTACTTC. Translated, it gives CASSFIRDSSYEQYF. V is TRBV7-9 and J is TRBJ2-7, with 7 nucleotides matching TRBD1. This CDR3 has 15 amino acids. CDR1 SEHNR and CDR2 FQNEAQ come from the germline V gene (reference sequence). Trimming cost V 3 bases and J 1 base; bases outside gene matches: 6.

In DNA, the CDR3 is TGTGCCAGCAGCTTTTGGACAGCGCCCGGGGAGCTGTTTTTT. This codes for CASSFWTAPGELFF. The chain uses TRBV5-4 and TRBJ2-2; TRBD1 might be the D (6 bases). Trimming pared 2 bases from V and 6 bases from J, leaving 11 bases between. The CDR3 runs to 14 residues. Germline values: CDR1 SGHNT, CDR2 YYREEE (reference sequence).

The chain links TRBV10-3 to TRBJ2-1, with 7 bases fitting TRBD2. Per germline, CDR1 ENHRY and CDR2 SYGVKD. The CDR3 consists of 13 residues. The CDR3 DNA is TGTGCTTCTAGCGGTGGGGCCTACAATGAGCAGTTCTTC. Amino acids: CASSGGAYNEQFF.

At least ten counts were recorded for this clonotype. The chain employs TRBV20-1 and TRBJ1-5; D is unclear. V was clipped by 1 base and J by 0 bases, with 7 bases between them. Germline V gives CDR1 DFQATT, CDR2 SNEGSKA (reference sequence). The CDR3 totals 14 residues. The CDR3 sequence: CSARGGYSNQPQHF. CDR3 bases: TGCAGTGCTAGAGGAGGGTATAGCAATCAGCCCCAGCATTTT.

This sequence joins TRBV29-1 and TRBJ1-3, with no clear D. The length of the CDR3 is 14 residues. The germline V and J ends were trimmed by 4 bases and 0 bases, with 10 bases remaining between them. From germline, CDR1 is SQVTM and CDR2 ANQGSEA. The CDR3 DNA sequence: TGCAGCGTTGCCGGGTGGCGCTCTGGAAACACCATATATTTT. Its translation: CSVAGWRSGNTIYF.

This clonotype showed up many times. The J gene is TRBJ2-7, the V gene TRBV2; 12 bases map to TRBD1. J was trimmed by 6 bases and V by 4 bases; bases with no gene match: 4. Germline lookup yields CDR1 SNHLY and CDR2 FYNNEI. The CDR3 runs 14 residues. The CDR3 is CASSGGQGAVEQYF. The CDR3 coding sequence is TGTGCCAGCAGTGGGGGACAGGGGGCGGTCGAGCAGTACTTC.

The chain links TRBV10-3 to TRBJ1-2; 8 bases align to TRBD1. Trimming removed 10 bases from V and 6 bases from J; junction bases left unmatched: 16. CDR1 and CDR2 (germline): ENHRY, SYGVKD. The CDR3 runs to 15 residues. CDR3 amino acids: CASRGGQGVSNGYTF. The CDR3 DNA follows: TGTGCCAGCAGAGGAGGACAGGGTGTTTCTAATGGCTACACCTTC.

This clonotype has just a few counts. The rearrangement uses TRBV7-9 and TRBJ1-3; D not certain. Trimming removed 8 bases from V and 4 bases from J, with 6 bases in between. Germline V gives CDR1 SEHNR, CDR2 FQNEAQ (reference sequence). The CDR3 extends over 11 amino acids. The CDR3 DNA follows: TGTGCCAGCCTGGGGGGAAACACCATATATTTT. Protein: CASLGGNTIYF.

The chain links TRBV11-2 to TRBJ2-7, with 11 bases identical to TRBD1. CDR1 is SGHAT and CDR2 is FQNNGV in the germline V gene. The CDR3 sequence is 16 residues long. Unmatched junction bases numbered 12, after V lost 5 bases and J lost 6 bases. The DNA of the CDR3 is TGTGCCAGCAGCCTAGCCCCCGGGACAGGGGGACGCGAGCAGTACGTC. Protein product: CASSLAPGTGGREQYV.

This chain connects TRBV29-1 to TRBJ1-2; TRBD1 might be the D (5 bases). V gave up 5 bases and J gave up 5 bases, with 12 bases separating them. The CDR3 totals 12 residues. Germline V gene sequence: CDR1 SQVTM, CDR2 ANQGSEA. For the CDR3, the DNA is TGCAGCGTTTCCGGGACCTCTTATGGCTACACCTTC. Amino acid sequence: CSVSGTSYGYTF.

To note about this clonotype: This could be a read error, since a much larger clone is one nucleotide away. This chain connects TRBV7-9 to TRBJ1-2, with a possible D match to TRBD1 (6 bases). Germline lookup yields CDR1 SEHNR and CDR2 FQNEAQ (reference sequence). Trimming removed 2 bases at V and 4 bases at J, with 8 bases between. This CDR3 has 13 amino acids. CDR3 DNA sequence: TGTGCCAGCAGCTTAATGGGGGCCTATGGCTACACCTTC. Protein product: CASSLMGAYGYTF.

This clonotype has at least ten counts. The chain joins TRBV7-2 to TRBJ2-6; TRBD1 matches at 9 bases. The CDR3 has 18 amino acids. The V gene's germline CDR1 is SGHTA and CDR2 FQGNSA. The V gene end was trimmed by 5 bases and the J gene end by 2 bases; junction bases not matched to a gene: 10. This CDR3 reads CASSLRSQGATGANVLTF. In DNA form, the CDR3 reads TGTGCCAGCAGCCTAAGGTCACAGGGGGCTACTGGGGCCAACGTCCTGACTTTC.

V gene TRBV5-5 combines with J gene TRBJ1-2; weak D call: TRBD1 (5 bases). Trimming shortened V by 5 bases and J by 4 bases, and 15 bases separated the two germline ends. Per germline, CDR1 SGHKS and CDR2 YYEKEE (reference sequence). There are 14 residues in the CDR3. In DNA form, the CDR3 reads TGTGCCAGCAGTTCAGGGCTGGAGGGCTATGGCTACACCTTC. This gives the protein CASSSGLEGYGYTF.

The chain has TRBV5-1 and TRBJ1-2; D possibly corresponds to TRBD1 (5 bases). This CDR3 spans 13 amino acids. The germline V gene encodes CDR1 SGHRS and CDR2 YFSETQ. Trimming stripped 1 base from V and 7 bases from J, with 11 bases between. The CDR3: CASSLNPGLGYTF. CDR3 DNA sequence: TGCGCCAGCAGCTTGAACCCGGGGCTTGGCTACACCTTC.

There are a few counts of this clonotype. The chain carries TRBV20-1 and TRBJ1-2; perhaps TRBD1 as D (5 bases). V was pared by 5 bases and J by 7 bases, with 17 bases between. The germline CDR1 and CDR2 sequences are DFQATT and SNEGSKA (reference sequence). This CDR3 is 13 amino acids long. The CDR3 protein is CSAGGGGASGYTF. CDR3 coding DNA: TGCAGTGCTGGGGGGGGAGGGGCGAGTGGCTACACCTTC.

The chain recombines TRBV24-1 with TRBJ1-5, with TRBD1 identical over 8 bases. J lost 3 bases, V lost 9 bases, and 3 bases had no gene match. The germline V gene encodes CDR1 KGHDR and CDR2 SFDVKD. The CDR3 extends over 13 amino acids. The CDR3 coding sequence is TGTGCCACCCGGACAGGGAACAATCAGCCCCAGCATTTT. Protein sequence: CATRTGNNQPQHF.